These 27 T cell receptor beta chains were sequenced from one sample in a study of CD8 T cells in Susac syndrome. After extraction with the RNeasy kit, about 0.45 to 1 ug of the RNA was reverse transcribed using random hexamers. MiXCR, applied by TCRdb to the immunoSEQ multiplex PCR reads, yields one record per CDR3 protein. The table has about 200,000 distinct CDR3 sequences, around 95% seen once; the top ten hold 0.095% to 0.12%. Sequenced sample: CD4+ T cells from PBMCs. Receptors were obtained from a human donor in good health.

This clonotype was seen only once. V is TRBV4-2 and J is TRBJ2-3; TRBD2 aligns across 8 bases. The trim removed 0 bases at V and 5 bases at J, leaving 13 bases unmatched. The CDR3 consists of 18 residues. Germline V gives CDR1 LGHNA, CDR2 YNFKEQ. The DNA for the CDR3 is TGTGCCAGCAGCCAAGAGTCGGCTAGCGGGCTGTCTGGAGATACGCAGTATTTT. It translates to CASSQESASGLSGDTQYF.

This chain links TRBV27 with TRBJ2-6; D unresolved. The CDR3 sequence is 11 residues long. Germline CDR1 and CDR2: MNHEY and SMNVEV (reference sequence). The germline V and J ends were trimmed by 11 bases and 0 bases, with 2 bases remaining between them. In DNA, the CDR3 is TGTGCCTGCTCTGGGGCCAACGTCCTGACTTTC. Translation: CACSGANVLTF.

This sequence joins TRBV6-5 and TRBJ2-1; D might be TRBD1 (5 bases). With 6 bases removed from V and 15 bases from J, the gap between germline ends came to 21 bases. The CDR3 spans 13 residues. CDR1 is MNHEY, CDR2 SVGAGI, per germline. CDR3 sequence reads: CASSPTVSNQWFF. The CDR3 DNA reads TGTGCCAGCAGCCCGACAGTTTCCAACCAATGGTTCTTC.

The V and J genes are TRBV20-1 and TRBJ1-2; D ambiguous. V dropped 4 bases and J dropped 2 bases, with 11 bases sitting between them. The CDR3 runs to 13 residues. Germline assignment: CDR1 DFQATT and CDR2 SNEGSKA (reference sequence). CDR3 coding DNA: TGCAGTGCTAAAAGGCAGTCAAACTATGGCTACACCTTC. This codes for CSAKRQSNYGYTF.

The chain combines TRBV7-2 with TRBJ1-6, with D hard to call. This CDR3 has 13 amino acids. The germline V gene has CDR1 SGHTA and CDR2 FQGNSA. Trimming removed 5 bases from V and 8 bases from J, with 10 bases in between. In DNA form, the CDR3 reads TGTGCCAGCAGCATAAGACTAGATTCACCCCTCCACTTT. As protein: CASSIRLDSPLHF. Looking up the rest from reference TRBV7-2 and TRBJ1-6 gives the full variable domain: GAGVSQSPSNKVTEKGKDVELRCDPISGHTALYWYRQSLGQGLEFLIYFQGNSAPDKSGLPSDRFSAERTGGSVSTLTIQRTQQEDSAVYLCASSIRLDSPLHFGNGTRLTVT.

The rearrangement joins TRBV27 to TRBJ1-6, with D unclear. The CDR3 loop spans 15 amino acids. Germline CDR1 reads MNHEY; CDR2 reads SMNVEV (reference sequence). The V gene lost 3 bases and the J gene lost 8 bases, with 14 bases spanning the gap. The CDR3 is CASSLTRRDYSPLHF. The CDR3 DNA follows: TGTGCCAGCAGTTTGACAAGGAGGGATTATTCACCCCTCCACTTT.

V and J are TRBV5-4 and TRBJ1-4; 9 nucleotides align to TRBD1. The CDR3 extends over 13 amino acids. Germline V gene sequence: CDR1 SGHNT, CDR2 YYREEE (reference sequence). The trim removed 5 bases at V and 6 bases at J, leaving 2 bases unmatched. The CDR3, as DNA: TGTGCCAGCAGTGACAGGGGGGATGAAAAACTGTTTTTT. This translates into CASSDRGDEKLFF.

The V call is TRBV7-2, the J call TRBJ2-5, with 7 positions matching TRBD1. V was pared by 4 bases and J by 1 base, with 3 bases of the junction left unmatched. Germline CDR1 SGHTA, CDR2 FQGNSA. The CDR3 is 14 residues long. The CDR3 sequence: CASSSGQFQETQYF. DNA of the CDR3: TGTGCCAGCAGCTCGGGACAGTTCCAAGAGACCCAGTACTTC.

The rearrangement links TRBV25-1 to TRBJ2-7; D possibly corresponds to TRBD1 (5 bases). There are 16 residues in the CDR3. The germline CDR1 and CDR2 sequences are MGHDK and SYGVNS. Trimming left V 6 bases short and J 4 bases short, with 22 bases between. Written as DNA, the CDR3 is TGTGCCAGCAGCACGAACAGGCCCCGACTTGGTTACGAGCAGTACTTC. This encodes CASSTNRPRLGYEQYF.

This chain uses TRBV29-1 with TRBJ1-2; 10 nucleotides align to TRBD1. The CDR3 runs to 14 residues. CDR1 and CDR2 from the germline V gene are SQVTM and ANQGSEA. V lost 6 bases to trimming and J lost 8 bases; unmatched junction nucleotides: 12. The CDR3 region is CSVDGQGVTRGYTF. The CDR3 bases are TGCAGCGTGGACGGACAGGGGGTGACGCGAGGCTACACCTTC.

The V and J genes are TRBV7-2 and TRBJ2-2, with D possibly TRBD1 on 5 matching bases. The germline CDR1 and CDR2 sequences are SGHTA and FQGNSA. V lost 5 bases, J lost 1 base, and 11 bases lay in between. There are 15 residues in the CDR3. The CDR3 nucleotides read TGTGCCAGCAGCCGACAGCCTTTGAACACCGGGGAGCTGTTTTTT. Protein: CASSRQPLNTGELFF. Drawing the rest from reference TRBV7-2 and TRBJ2-2, the complete variable domain is GAGVSQSPSNKVTEKGKDVELRCDPISGHTALYWYRQSLGQGLEFLIYFQGNSAPDKSGLPSDRFSAERTGGSVSTLTIQRTQQEDSAVYLCASSRQPLNTGELFFGEGSRLTVL.

The chain is built from TRBV7-8 and TRBJ2-5; D not certain. Trimming pared 0 bases from V and 2 bases from J, leaving 4 bases between. The germline CDR1 and CDR2 sequences are SGHVS and FQNEAQ. CDR3 length: 13 amino acids. In nucleotides, the CDR3 is TGTGCCAGCAGCTTAGCACAGCAAGAGACCCAGTACTTC. Translation: CASSLAQQETQYF.

This chain joins TRBV6-2 or TRBV6-3 and TRBJ2-3; D is unresolved. V dropped 7 bases and J dropped 5 bases, with 7 bases sitting between them. This CDR3 has 11 amino acids. Germline V gene data show CDR1 as MNHEY and CDR2 as SVGEGT. Written as DNA, the CDR3 is TGTGCCAGCACCAACGGAGATACGCAGTATTTT. Amino acid sequence: CASTNGDTQYF.

The CDR3 sequence is CASMDRGLGELFF. The CDR3 nucleotides are TGTGCCAGCATGGACAGGGGGCTCGGGGAGCTGTTTTTT. The chain couples TRBV12-3 or TRBV12-4 to TRBJ2-2, with TRBD1 identical over 11 bases. The CDR3 covers 13 residues. V was clipped by 7 bases and J by 7 bases; unmatched bases: 2.

This clonotype appeared once. J is TRBJ1-2 and V is TRBV3-1; D unclear. The CDR3 is made up of 13 amino acids. Between the trimmed V and J ends, which lost 2 bases and 7 bases, there was a span of 11 bases. Germline V gene lookup returns CDR1 LGHDT and CDR2 YNNKEL (reference sequence). CDR3 in DNA: TGTGCCAGCAGCCAATACGAAAGGAGTGGCTACACCTTC. Residues: CASSQYERSGYTF.

V is TRBV20-1 and J is TRBJ2-7; D tentatively fits TRBD1 or TRBD2 (6 bases each). The CDR3 is 13 residues long. With 3 bases removed from V and 1 base from J, the gap between germline ends came to 10 bases. The germline CDR1 and CDR2 sequences are DFQATT and SNEGSKA (reference sequence). The CDR3 here is CSASGGRSYEQYV. The CDR3 DNA follows: TGCAGTGCTAGCGGGGGCCGATCCTACGAGCAGTACGTC.

This sequence joins TRBV6-5 and TRBJ2-7; 11 bases map to TRBD1. Germline V gene data show CDR1 as MNHEY and CDR2 as SVGAGI. The V gene end was trimmed by 2 bases and the J gene end by 4 bases; junction bases not matched to a gene: 13. This CDR3 is 18 amino acids long. The CDR3 loop reads CASSYRTGGNGEAYEQYF. The CDR3 DNA follows: TGTGCCAGCAGTTACAGGACAGGGGGCAACGGGGAAGCTTACGAGCAGTACTTC.

The chain links TRBV7-9 to TRBJ2-7, with unresolved D. Trimming removed 0 bases from V and 3 bases from J, with 9 bases in between. CDR1 is SEHNR, CDR2 FQNEAQ, per germline (reference sequence). The CDR3 is made up of 14 amino acids. The chain's CDR3 is CASSLAVRYYEQYF. The CDR3 coding sequence is TGTGCCAGCAGCTTAGCGGTTCGCTACTACGAGCAGTACTTC.

V usage is TRBV20-1 and J usage is TRBJ1-5; D is unclear. The germline V gene has CDR1 DFQATT and CDR2 SNEGSKA (reference sequence). This CDR3 is 14 amino acids long. V dropped 2 bases and J dropped 7 bases, with 15 bases sitting between them. The CDR3 reads CSARSPLGNQPQHF. CDR3 nucleotide sequence: TGCAGTGCTAGATCCCCTTTGGGAAACCAGCCCCAGCATTTT.

V and J are TRBV11-2 and TRBJ2-7; D unresolved. Deletions cut 3 bases from V and 13 bases from J, with 13 bases between. This CDR3 has 11 amino acids. Per germline, CDR1 SGHAT and CDR2 FQNNGV. The CDR3 is CASSFGEPLYV. For the CDR3, the DNA is TGTGCCAGCAGCTTTGGAGAACCGTTATACGTC.

This clonotype was picked up one time. V and J are TRBV3-1 and TRBJ1-6; D is unresolved. The V end was cut by 3 bases, the J end by 8 bases, with 2 bases between. CDR3 length: 11 residues. CDR1 LGHDT and CDR2 YNNKEL come from the germline V gene (reference sequence). The CDR3 sequence: CASSQDSPLHF. The CDR3 DNA follows: TGTGCCAGCAGCCAGGATTCACCCCTCCACTTT.

The chain joins TRBV12-3 or TRBV12-4 to TRBJ1-5; possibly TRBD1 for D (5 bases). The CDR3 runs 13 residues. Deletions cut 5 bases from V and 7 bases from J, with 12 bases between. CDR3 bases: TGTGCCAGCAGTCCCCGGGGGGGACAGCCCCAGCATTTT. This sequence encodes CASSPRGGQPQHF.

The chain employs TRBV18 and TRBJ2-3; no clear D gene. CDR3 length: 13 amino acids. Germline loops: CDR1 KGHSH, CDR2 LQKENI. Between the trimmed V and J ends, which lost 3 bases and 1 base, there was a span of 5 bases. The CDR3 here is CASSPGRTDTQYF. The CDR3 DNA reads TGTGCCAGCTCACCGGGCCGCACAGATACGCAGTATTTT.

The chain employs TRBV20-1 and TRBJ2-3; tentative D call: TRBD1 (6 bases). The CDR3 has 14 amino acids. V was clipped by 2 bases and J by 3 bases, with 12 bases between them. The germline V gene encodes CDR1 DFQATT and CDR2 SNEGSKA (reference sequence). The CDR3 loop is CSARSLQGTDTQYF. The CDR3 nucleotides are TGCAGTGCTAGAAGTCTACAGGGTACAGATACGCAGTATTTT.

The chain employs TRBV7-2 and TRBJ2-3; D remains ambiguous. Trimming cost V 4 bases and J 0 bases, with 14 bases left between them. The V gene's germline CDR1 is SGHTA and CDR2 FQGNSA. CDR3 length: 16 amino acids. The CDR3 loop is CASSSPLGGSTDTQYF. The CDR3 nucleotides are TGTGCCAGCAGCTCTCCCTTGGGCGGTAGCACAGATACGCAGTATTTT.

The genes are TRBV19 and TRBJ1-5; D unresolved. Trimming took 5 bases from V and 6 from J, leaving 17 bases between them. The CDR3 is 15 residues long. Germline V gene sequence: CDR1 LNHDA, CDR2 SQIVND (reference sequence). Here the CDR3 DNA reads TGTGCCAGTAGTTGGGGAGGAGGGCGAGGTCAGCCCCAGCATTTT. It translates to CASSWGGGRGQPQHF.

V usage is TRBV3-1 and J usage is TRBJ1-5; no clear D. V lost 1 base and J lost 7, with 8 bases in between. This CDR3 has 13 residues. Per the germline V gene, CDR1 is LGHDT and CDR2 is YNNKEL (reference sequence). The CDR3 protein is CASSQGNQQPQHF. The DNA for the CDR3 is TGTGCCAGCAGCCAAGGGAATCAGCAGCCCCAGCATTTT.